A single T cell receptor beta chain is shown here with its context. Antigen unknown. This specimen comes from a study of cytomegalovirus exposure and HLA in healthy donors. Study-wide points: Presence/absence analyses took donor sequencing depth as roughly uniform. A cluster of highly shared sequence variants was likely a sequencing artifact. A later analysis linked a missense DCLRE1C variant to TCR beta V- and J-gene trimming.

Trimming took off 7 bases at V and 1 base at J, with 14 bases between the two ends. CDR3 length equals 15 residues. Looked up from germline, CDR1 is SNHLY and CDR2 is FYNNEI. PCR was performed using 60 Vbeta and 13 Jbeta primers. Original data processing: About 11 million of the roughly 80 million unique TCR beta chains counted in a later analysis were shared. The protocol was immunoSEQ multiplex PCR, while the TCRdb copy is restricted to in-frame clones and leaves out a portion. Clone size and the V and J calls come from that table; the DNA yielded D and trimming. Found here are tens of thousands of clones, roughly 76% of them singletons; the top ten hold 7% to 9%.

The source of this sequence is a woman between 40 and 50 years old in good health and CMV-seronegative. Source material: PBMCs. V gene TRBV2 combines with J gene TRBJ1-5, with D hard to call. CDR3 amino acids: CASNRRHGSNQPQHF. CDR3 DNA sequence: TGTGCCAGCAATCGGCGACATGGGAGCAATCAGCCCCAGCATTTT.